The rows below give T cell receptor beta chains drawn from one sample of a study of CD8 T cells in ankylosing spondylitis. TCRdb re-called the 5' RACE reads with MiXCR, one entry per CDR3 protein. The data contain 450,000 or so distinct CDR3 sequences, roughly a quarter of them singletons. Sequencing used blood, either unsorted or a sorted T cell fraction (not recorded which). These receptors were obtained from a male donor with ankylosing spondylitis. Both conserved end residues are part of each CDR3. Each record gives: V gene, J gene, CDR3 length, D gene, clone size, CDR3 DNA, CDR3 protein. D genes are given only for firm matches. Size values are once, few and many counts, or a class for expanded clones, and some rows have none.

V: TRBV3-1
J: TRBJ1-6
length: 13
D: NA
size: few
DNA: TGTGCCAGCAGCCTTTTGGGAAATTCACCCCTCCACTTT
CDR3: CASSLLGNSPLHF

V: TRBV5-4
J: TRBJ2-3
length: 16
D: TRBD2
size: NA
DNA: TGTGCCAGCAGCAGGACTAGCGGGAGGATCACAGATACGCAGTATTTT
CDR3: CASSRTSGRITDTQYF

V: TRBV20-1
J: TRBJ2-1
length: 16
D: TRBD2
size: NA
DNA: TGCAGTGCTAGAGGAGGGACTAGCGGGACCCACAATGAGCAGTTCTTC
CDR3: CSARGGTSGTHNEQFF

V: TRBV5-5
J: TRBJ2-1
length: 14
D: TRBD2
size: NA
DNA: TGTGCCAGCGCTCTAGCGGGCTCCTACAATGAGCAGTTCTTC
CDR3: CASALAGSYNEQFF

V: TRBV30
J: TRBJ2-1
length: 13
D: NA
size: few
DNA: TGTGCCTGGGGTGGACGAGCCGTTCTGGAGCAGTTCTTC
CDR3: CAWGGRAVLEQFF

V: TRBV5-6
J: TRBJ2-3
length: 13
D: NA
size: NA
DNA: TGTGCCAGCAGCTTGGTGTCGGTGGATACGCAGTATTTT
CDR3: CASSLVSVDTQYF

V: TRBV5-6
J: TRBJ1-3
length: 17
D: NA
size: NA
DNA: TGTGCCAGCAGCCCGGAGCTCGGGCCTGACTCTGGAAACACCATATATTTT
CDR3: CASSPELGPDSGNTIYF

V: TRBV9
J: TRBJ2-3
length: 16
D: TRBD1
size: once
DNA: TGTGCCAGCAGCGTATTGGCACAGGGGGCGTCAGATACGCAGTATTTT
CDR3: CASSVLAQGASDTQYF

V: TRBV7-8
J: TRBJ2-5
length: 12
D: NA
size: NA
DNA: TGTGCCAGCAGTCCTGGCCCGTCGGCCCAGTACTTC
CDR3: CASSPGPSAQYF

V: TRBV12-3/TRBV12-4
J: TRBJ1-1
length: 14
D: NA
size: NA
DNA: TGTGCCAGCAGGCCTTGGGATATGAACACTGAAGCTTTCTTT
CDR3: CASRPWDMNTEAFF

V: TRBV2
J: TRBJ2-1
length: 15
D: TRBD2
size: NA
DNA: TGTGCCAGCAGTGGGACTAGCGGGTGGGGCAATGAGCAGTTCTTC
CDR3: CASSGTSGWGNEQFF

V: TRBV19
J: TRBJ2-1
length: 15
D: TRBD2
size: NA
DNA: TGTGCCAGTAGTATCTCTGCGGGAGTGGGCAATGAGCAGTTCTTC
CDR3: CASSISAGVGNEQFF

V: TRBV4-1
J: TRBJ2-1
length: 17
D: TRBD2
size: few
DNA: TGCGCCAGCAGCCAAGGAGTAGCGGGAGGGGCTATAAATGAGCAGTTCTTC
CDR3: CASSQGVAGGAINEQFF

V: TRBV5-1
J: TRBJ2-5
length: 15
D: NA
size: few
DNA: TGCGCCAGCAGCCCGTCTATGGGATTAGGGGAGACCCAGTACTTC
CDR3: CASSPSMGLGETQYF

V: TRBV24-1
J: TRBJ2-1
length: 16
D: TRBD1
size: NA
DNA: TGTGCCACCAGTGACTCCGGGACAGGGGCTGTATATGAGCAGTTCTTC
CDR3: CATSDSGTGAVYEQFF

V: TRBV6-4
J: TRBJ2-3
length: 13
D: TRBD2
size: NA
DNA: TGTGCCAGCAGAAATAGCGGGAGGGATACGCAGTATTTT
CDR3: CASRNSGRDTQYF